Listed below are T cell receptor beta chains from one sample, sequenced in a study of identical twins. From the 5' RACE reads, TCRdb called clonotypes with MiXCR, one entry per CDR3 protein. The table records 200,000 to 250,000 distinct CDR3 sequences, around 8% of them present only once. The sample also formed part of further work on yellow fever vaccine responses in identical twins.

Sequencing was done on a sample of memory (CD45RO+) T cells sorted from blood. Every receptor here comes from a woman younger than 35 in good health. The CDR3 runs from the conserved cysteine through the conserved F or W. The D gene is left open where the match is weak. Not all rows give a size; the values are once, few, many and, for expanded clones, a class.

size	length	V	J	D	DNA	CDR3
many	15	TRBV12-3/TRBV12-4	TRBJ2-7	.	TGTGCCAGCAGCAGCAGGGATCCCAGCTCCTACGAGCAGTACTTC	CASSSRDPSSYEQYF
.	15	TRBV20-1	TRBJ2-3	.	TGCAGTGCTAGTGTCTTCCGCGGACGCACAGATACGCAGTATTTT	CSASVFRGRTDTQYF
many	13	TRBV6-6	TRBJ1-1	.	TGTGCCAGCAGTTTAGGGCAGAGCACTGAAGCTTTCTTT	CASSLGQSTEAFF
.	13	TRBV7-9	TRBJ1-1	.	TGTGCCAGCAGCTTAGTGGAGACCACTGAAGCTTTCTTT	CASSLVETTEAFF
many	14	TRBV5-1	TRBJ1-5	.	TGCGCCAGCAGCCCGGACGGTTACAATCAGCCCCAGCATTTT	CASSPDGYNQPQHF
few	15	TRBV9	TRBJ1-6	.	TGTGCCAGCAGCGTAAGCAGGGCCGAAATTTCACCCCTCCACTTT	CASSVSRAEISPLHF
.	12	TRBV28	TRBJ1-1	.	TGTGCCAGCAGTTTAAACAGGGAGAGAGCTTTCTTT	CASSLNRERAFF
.	12	TRBV12-5	TRBJ2-3	.	TGTGCTAGTGCACAGAACACAGATACGCAGTATTTT	CASAQNTDTQYF
.	16	TRBV3-1	TRBJ2-4	.	TGTGCCAGCAGCCTCAGGGGGGCTTCGGCCAAAAACATTCAGTACTTC	CASSLRGASAKNIQYF
.	12	TRBV20-1	TRBJ2-5	.	TGCAGTGCTAGGACCCAGGGGGAGACCCAGTACTTC	CSARTQGETQYF
many	17	TRBV5-1	TRBJ2-2	.	TGCGCCAGCAGCTTGGCCCGTGGGGGCGTAGACACCGGGGAGCTGTTTTTT	CASSLARGGVDTGELFF
.	19	TRBV6-4	TRBJ1-1	.	TGTGCCAGCAGTCCCGTTTCAACAGGGTTATTTTTATGGGGCACTGAAGCTTTCTTT	CASSPVSTGLFLWGTEAFF
few	15	TRBV24-1	TRBJ1-2	TRBD1	TGTGCCACGGCGTTTAGGGACAGGGTCGCCTATGGCTACACCTTC	CATAFRDRVAYGYTF
few	13	TRBV20-1	TRBJ2-2	TRBD2	TGCAGTGCAGGACTAGCCGGCGGGGGGGAGCTGTTTTTT	CSAGLAGGGELFF
many	15	TRBV12-3/TRBV12-4	TRBJ2-2	.	TGTGCCAGCAGTTTCGGCAGGGGGAACACCGGGGAGCTGTTTTTT	CASSFGRGNTGELFF
few	17	TRBV11-2	TRBJ2-2	.	TGTGCCAGCACCCGATCGGGGAGTGACGGACGAACCGGGGAGCTGTTTTTT	CASTRSGSDGRTGELFF
.	13	TRBV14	TRBJ2-1	.	TGTGCCAGCAGTCGCGGGGCCCTTAGTGAGCAGTTCTTC	CASSRGALSEQFF
many	14	TRBV20-1	TRBJ2-7	.	TGCAGTGCTAGAGATCTAAGGGACTCCTACGAGCAGTACTTC	CSARDLRDSYEQYF
few	13	TRBV3-1	TRBJ2-7	TRBD2	TGTGCCAGCAGCCAAGGAACAGCGGGGCCCATTTACTTC	CASSQGTAGPIYF
.	15	TRBV6-2/TRBV6-3	TRBJ2-7	TRBD1	TGTGCCAGCAGTTCACCGGGACAGGGGGCCCACGAGCAGTACTTC	CASSSPGQGAHEQYF
.	13	TRBV21-1	TRBJ2-7	.	TGTGCCAGCAGCAAAGCAGTCAGCTCCGAGCAGTACTTC	CASSKAVSSEQYF
many	16	TRBV7-3	TRBJ2-3	.	TGTGCCAGCATCCCAAGCGGATTCCCACCTAAAGATACGCAGTATTTT	CASIPSGFPPKDTQYF
.	13	TRBV10-3	TRBJ2-1	.	TGTGCCATCAGTGGGCCCCGGGCCAATGAGCAGTTCTTC	CAISGPRANEQFF
few	17	TRBV20-1	TRBJ2-2	TRBD2	TGCAGTGCTAGGACTAGCGGGGGGGCCCCCGACACCGGGGAGCTGTTTTTT	CSARTSGGAPDTGELFF
many	12	TRBV20-1	TRBJ2-7	.	TGCAGTGCTAGACTAAACGCCTACGAGCAGTACTTC	CSARLNAYEQYF
.	12	TRBV6-6	TRBJ1-1	TRBD1	TGTGCCAGCAGTTACGCAGGGGGTGAAGCTTTCTTT	CASSYAGGEAFF
.	16	TRBV18	TRBJ2-6	.	TGTGCCAGCTCACCACCCACCGTTTCTGGGGCCAACGTCCTGACTTTC	CASSPPTVSGANVLTF
.	17	TRBV4-3	TRBJ2-1	.	TGCGCCAGCAGCCAAGATCTTGCGGGGGCGAGAGTGAATGAGCAGTTCTTC	CASSQDLAGARVNEQFF
.	14	TRBV20-1	TRBJ2-3	TRBD1	TGCAGAGGAGACAGGGGCCCGTCGACAGATACGCAGTATTTT	CRGDRGPSTDTQYF
.	15	TRBV6-1	TRBJ2-1	TRBD2	TGTGCCACCTCTAATCCGGGACTAGCGGCCAATGAGCAGTTCTTC	CATSNPGLAANEQFF
.	17	TRBV18	TRBJ2-7	TRBD2	TGTGCCAGCTCACCACTTAGTGGGGGAGGGGACTCCTACGAGCAGTACTTC	CASSPLSGGGDSYEQYF
.	17	TRBV15	TRBJ2-5	.	TGTGCCACCAGCAGAGATCGGGAGCCAAACGCGAAAGAGACCCAGTACTTC	CATSRDREPNAKETQYF
.	15	TRBV7-3	TRBJ2-7	TRBD1	TGTGCCAGCAGCTCTTCAGGGCAGGGGGCAGGGGAGCAGTACTTC	CASSSSGQGAGEQYF
many	14	TRBV6-2/TRBV6-3	TRBJ2-3	TRBD1	TGTGCCAGCAGTTTCGACAGGGAGACAGATACGCAGTATTTT	CASSFDRETDTQYF
few	15	TRBV5-1	TRBJ2-1	TRBD2	TGCGCCAGCAGCTTGGGCGCCGGGAGGTACAATGAGCAGTTCTTC	CASSLGAGRYNEQFF
many	15	TRBV5-1	TRBJ2-5	TRBD2	TGCGCCAGCAGTTCGGGACTAGCGGGACAAGAGACCCAGTACTTC	CASSSGLAGQETQYF
.	14	TRBV2	TRBJ2-7	TRBD2	TGTGCCAGCAGGATGGCTAGCGGGAAGGGCGAGCAGTACTTC	CASRMASGKGEQYF
.	16	TRBV10-3	TRBJ2-1	TRBD2	TGTGCCATCAGCCTTAGCGGGGCCTTCTCCTACAATGAGCAGTTCTTC	CAISLSGAFSYNEQFF
.	14	TRBV19	TRBJ1-1	.	TGTGCCAGTAGTATAACGGGCAGCCACACTGAAGCTTTCTTT	CASSITGSHTEAFF
.	19	TRBV28	TRBJ2-3	.	TGTGCCAGCAGTCCGCTATCTAGCTGGACCATCCCTACCACAGATACGCAGTATTTT	CASSPLSSWTIPTTDTQYF
.	16	TRBV20-1	TRBJ1-5	TRBD1	TGCAGTGCTCCCCGAGATGGCAGGGGGGGCAATCAGCCCCAGCATTTT	CSAPRDGRGGNQPQHF
few	15	TRBV5-4	TRBJ1-6	TRBD1	TGTGCCAGCAGCTCGTCCGGGACAGCCGGTTCACCCCTCCACTTT	CASSSSGTAGSPLHF
many	15	TRBV28	TRBJ2-5	TRBD2	TGTGCCAGCAGTTCCACTAGCGGGAGGTGGGAGACCCAGTACTTC	CASSSTSGRWETQYF
few	13	TRBV2	TRBJ2-1	.	TGTGCCAGCAGTGGTCGAGTTAGGGATGAGCAGTTCTTC	CASSGRVRDEQFF
many	14	TRBV20-1	TRBJ2-1	.	TGCAGTGCTAGAAGAGGGGGGGCCCTGGGTGAGCAGTTCTTC	CSARRGGALGEQFF
.	17	TRBV3-1	TRBJ2-3	.	TGTGCCACCTCCCAAGAGGGACCGTGGGGAATTTCAGATACGCAGTATTTT	CATSQEGPWGISDTQYF
.	18	TRBV4-3	TRBJ2-7	.	TGCGCCAGCAGCCAAGGAGGCGGGTCGGCCCAGGGATTGTACGAGCAGTACTTC	CASSQGGGSAQGLYEQYF
few	16	TRBV5-5	TRBJ1-6	.	TGTGCCAGCAGCTTGACGGGGCTATTGGGTAATTCACCCCTCCACTTT	CASSLTGLLGNSPLHF
few	15	TRBV5-1	TRBJ2-1	TRBD2	TGCGCCAGCAGCACTAGCGGGAGTGGCTACAATGAGCAGTTCTTC	CASSTSGSGYNEQFF
many	14	TRBV29-1	TRBJ2-2	TRBD2	TGCAGCGTTGGCGGGGGGGTGAACACCGGGGAGCTGTTTTTT	CSVGGGVNTGELFF
many	16	TRBV12-3/TRBV12-4	TRBJ2-3	.	TGTGCCAGCAGTTTACAGGGGTCGGGGCCCACAGATACGCAGTATTTT	CASSLQGSGPTDTQYF
few	15	TRBV5-1	TRBJ2-5	.	TGCGCCAGCAGCTTTCAGGGTTTGAACCAAGAGACCCAGTACTTC	CASSFQGLNQETQYF
.	16	TRBV7-9	TRBJ2-2	TRBD2	TGTGCCAGCAACTCTACACTAGCGGTGAACACCGGGGAGCTGTTTTTT	CASNSTLAVNTGELFF
.	16	TRBV28	TRBJ2-7	.	TGTGCCAGCAGTCTACCGAAGAGGGGGTCCCCCTACGAGCAGTACTTC	CASSLPKRGSPYEQYF